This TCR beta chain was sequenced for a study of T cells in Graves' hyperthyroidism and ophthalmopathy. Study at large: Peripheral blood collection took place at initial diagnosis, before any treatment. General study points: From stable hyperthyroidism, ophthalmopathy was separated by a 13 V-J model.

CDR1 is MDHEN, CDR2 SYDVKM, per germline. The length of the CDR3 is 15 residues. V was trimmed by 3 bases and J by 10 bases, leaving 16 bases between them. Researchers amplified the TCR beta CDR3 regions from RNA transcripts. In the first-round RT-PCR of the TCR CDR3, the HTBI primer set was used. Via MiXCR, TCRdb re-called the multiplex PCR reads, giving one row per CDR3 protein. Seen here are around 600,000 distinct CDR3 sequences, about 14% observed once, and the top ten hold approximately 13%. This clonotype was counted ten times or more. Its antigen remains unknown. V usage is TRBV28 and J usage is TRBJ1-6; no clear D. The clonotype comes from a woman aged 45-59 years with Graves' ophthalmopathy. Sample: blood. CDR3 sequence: CASSFIGPRQSPLHF. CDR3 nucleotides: TGTGCCAGCAGTTTCATTGGCCCGCGGCAGTCACCCCTCCACTTT.